These T cell receptor beta chains were read from a single sample in a study of CD8+ T cells in alopecia areata. The data were produced by immunoSEQ multiplex PCR, yet TCRdb's version contains in-frame clones alone and is incomplete. The profile covers 20,000 to 30,000 clones, with around 56% appearing a single time and approximately 29% taken by the ten largest. The specimen sequenced was NKG2D-high CD8+ T cells sorted from blood. The origin of the receptors is a human donor with alopecia areata. Each CDR3 is given with its conserved first and last residue. The D gene is left open where the match is weak. Clone sizes are given selectively: once, few, many, or a class where the clone is expanded.

D gene	V gene	J gene	clone size	CDR3 DNA	CDR3 protein
TRBD1	TRBV5-5	TRBJ2-5	few	TGTGCCAGCAGCGGGACAGATCAAGAGACCCAGTACTTC	CASSGTDQETQYF
-	TRBV7-9	TRBJ1-2	few	TGTGCCAGCAGCTTATCAGTTGTGGCAGCGGAGGGGCCCGATGGCTACACCTTC	CASSLSVVAAEGPDGYTF
TRBD2	TRBV4-1	TRBJ2-1	-	TGCGCCAGCAGCCCGACTTGGGGGGGCTACAATGAGCAGTTCTTC	CASSPTWGGYNEQFF
TRBD1	TRBV7-6	TRBJ2-1	-	TGTGCCAGCAGCAAAGACAGGGGGAATGAGCAGTTCTTC	CASSKDRGNEQFF
-	TRBV27	TRBJ2-7	-	TGTGCCACCGGAGCCTACGAGCAGTACTTC	CATGAYEQYF
-	TRBV18	TRBJ2-7	few	TGTGCCAGCTCACCACGGCAGTTCCACGAGCAGTACTTC	CASSPRQFHEQYF
-	TRBV27	TRBJ1-1	-	TGTGCCAGCAGTTTATCGTCGGTGTCTGAAGCTTTCTTT	CASSLSSVSEAFF
-	TRBV7-7	TRBJ1-1	-	TGTGCTAGCAGCCTAGAGAATCAGAACACTGAAGCTTTCTTT	CASSLENQNTEAFF
-	TRBV29-1	TRBJ2-1	medium-sized	TGCAGCGTTGATGAAGGGAATGAGCAGTTCTTC	CSVDEGNEQFF
-	TRBV6-6	TRBJ2-1	medium-sized	TGTGCCAGCAGTTACCCGGGACACGAGCAGTTCTTC	CASSYPGHEQFF
TRBD1	TRBV23-1	TRBJ2-7	few	TGCGCCAGCAGTTCTGACAGGGGGGACTCCTACGAGCAGTACTTC	CASSSDRGDSYEQYF